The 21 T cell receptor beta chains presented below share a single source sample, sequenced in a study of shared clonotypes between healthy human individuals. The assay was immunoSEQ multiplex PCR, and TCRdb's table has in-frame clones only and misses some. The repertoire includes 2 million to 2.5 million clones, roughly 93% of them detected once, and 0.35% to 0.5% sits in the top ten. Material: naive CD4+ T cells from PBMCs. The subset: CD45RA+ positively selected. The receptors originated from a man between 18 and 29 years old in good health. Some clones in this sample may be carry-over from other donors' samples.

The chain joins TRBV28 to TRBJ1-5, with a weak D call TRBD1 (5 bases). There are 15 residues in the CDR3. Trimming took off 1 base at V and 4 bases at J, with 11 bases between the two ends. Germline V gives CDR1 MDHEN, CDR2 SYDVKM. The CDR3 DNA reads TGTGCCAGCAGTTTATCATCAGGGACTAATCAGCCCCAGCATTTT. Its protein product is CASSLSSGTNQPQHF.

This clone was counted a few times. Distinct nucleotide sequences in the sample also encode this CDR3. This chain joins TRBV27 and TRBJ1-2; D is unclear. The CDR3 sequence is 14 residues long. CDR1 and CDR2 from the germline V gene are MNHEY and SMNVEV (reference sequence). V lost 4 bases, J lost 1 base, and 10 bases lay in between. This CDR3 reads CASSSSTVNYGYTF. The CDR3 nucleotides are TGTGCCAGCAGTTCCTCCACAGTTAACTATGGCTACACCTTC.

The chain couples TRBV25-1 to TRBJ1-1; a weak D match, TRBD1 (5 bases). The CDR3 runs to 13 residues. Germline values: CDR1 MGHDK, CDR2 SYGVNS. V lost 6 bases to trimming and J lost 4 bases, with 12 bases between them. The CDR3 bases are TGTGCCAGCAGGGGGACCTGGGGCACTGAAGCTTTCTTT. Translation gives CASRGTWGTEAFF.

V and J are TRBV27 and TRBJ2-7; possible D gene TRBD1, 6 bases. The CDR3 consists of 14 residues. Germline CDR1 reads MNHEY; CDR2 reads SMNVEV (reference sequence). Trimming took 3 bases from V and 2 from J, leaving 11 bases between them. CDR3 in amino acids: CASSLQGPAYEQYF. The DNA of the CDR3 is TGTGCCAGCAGTTTGCAGGGGCCGGCCTACGAGCAGTACTTC.

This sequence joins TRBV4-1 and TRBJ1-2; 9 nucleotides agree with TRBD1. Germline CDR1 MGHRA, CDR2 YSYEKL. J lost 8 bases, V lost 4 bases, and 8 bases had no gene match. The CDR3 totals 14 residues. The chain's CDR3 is CASSRTGGARGYTF. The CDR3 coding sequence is TGCGCCAGCAGCCGCACAGGGGGCGCGAGGGGCTACACCTTC.

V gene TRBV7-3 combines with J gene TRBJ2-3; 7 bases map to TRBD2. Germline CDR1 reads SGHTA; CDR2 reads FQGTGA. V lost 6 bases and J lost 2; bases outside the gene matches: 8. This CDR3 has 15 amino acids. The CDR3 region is CASSKTSFLTDTQYF. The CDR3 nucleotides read TGTGCCAGCAGTAAGACTAGCTTCCTCACAGATACGCAGTATTTT.

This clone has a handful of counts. Here the CDR3 reads CSVRPERGTEAFF. CDR3 DNA sequence: TGCAGCGTTCGCCCTGAACGGGGCACTGAAGCTTTCTTT. The rearrangement joins TRBV29-1 to TRBJ1-1, with D unclear. Germline CDR1 SQVTM, CDR2 ANQGSEA. The CDR3 loop spans 13 amino acids. V was pared by 5 bases and J by 4 bases, with 14 bases between.

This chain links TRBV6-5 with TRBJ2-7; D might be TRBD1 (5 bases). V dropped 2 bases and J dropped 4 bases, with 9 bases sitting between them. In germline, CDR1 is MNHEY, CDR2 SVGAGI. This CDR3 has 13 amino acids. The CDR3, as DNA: TGTGCCAGCAGTTACGTAGGGGCGTACGAGCAGTACTTC. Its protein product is CASSYVGAYEQYF.

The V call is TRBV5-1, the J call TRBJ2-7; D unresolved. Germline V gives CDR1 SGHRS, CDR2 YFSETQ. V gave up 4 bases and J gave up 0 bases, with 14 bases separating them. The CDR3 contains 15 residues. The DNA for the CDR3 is TGCGCCAGCAGCGTAGAATGGCACGGCTCCTACGAGCAGTACTTC. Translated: CASSVEWHGSYEQYF.

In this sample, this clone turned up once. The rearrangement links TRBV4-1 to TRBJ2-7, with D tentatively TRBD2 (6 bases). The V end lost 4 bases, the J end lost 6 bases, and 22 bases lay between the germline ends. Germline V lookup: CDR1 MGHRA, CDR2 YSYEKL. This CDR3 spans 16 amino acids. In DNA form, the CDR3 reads TGCGCCAGCAGCCGCCTTGGAGGGCCGATCGCCGTCGAGCAGTACTTC. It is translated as CASSRLGGPIAVEQYF.

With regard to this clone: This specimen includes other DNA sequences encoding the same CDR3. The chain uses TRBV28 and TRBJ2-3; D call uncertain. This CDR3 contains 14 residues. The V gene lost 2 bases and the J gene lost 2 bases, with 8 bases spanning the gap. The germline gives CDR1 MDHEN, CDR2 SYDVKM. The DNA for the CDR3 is TGTGCCAGCAGTTTACCAGGAACCACAGATACGCAGTATTTT. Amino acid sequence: CASSLPGTTDTQYF. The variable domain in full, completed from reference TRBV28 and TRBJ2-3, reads DVKVTQSSRYLVKRTGEKVFLECVQDMDHENMFWYRQDPGLGLRLIYFSYDVKMKEKGDIPEGYSVSREKKERFSLILESASTNQTSMYLCASSLPGTTDTQYFGPGTRLTVL.

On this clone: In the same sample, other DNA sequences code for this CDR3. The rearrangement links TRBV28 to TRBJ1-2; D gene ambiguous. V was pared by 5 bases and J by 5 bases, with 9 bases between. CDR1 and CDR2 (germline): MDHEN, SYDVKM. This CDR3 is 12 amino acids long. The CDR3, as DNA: TGTGCCAGCAGTCTCAACCTGTATGGCTACACCTTC. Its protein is CASSLNLYGYTF.

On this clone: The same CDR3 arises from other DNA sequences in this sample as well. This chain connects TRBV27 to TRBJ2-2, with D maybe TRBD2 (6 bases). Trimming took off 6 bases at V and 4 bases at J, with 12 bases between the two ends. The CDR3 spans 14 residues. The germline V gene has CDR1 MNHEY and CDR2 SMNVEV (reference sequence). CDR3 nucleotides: TGTGCCAGCAGCGGAGGGCGCGGCACCGGGGAGCTGTTTTTT. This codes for CASSGGRGTGELFF.

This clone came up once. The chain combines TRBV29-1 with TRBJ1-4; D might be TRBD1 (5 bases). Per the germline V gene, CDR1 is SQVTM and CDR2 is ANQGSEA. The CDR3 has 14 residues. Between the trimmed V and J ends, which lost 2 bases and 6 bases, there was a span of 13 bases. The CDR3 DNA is TGCAGCGTTGAACTTTCCCGGGACTATGAAAAACTGTTTTTT. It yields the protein CSVELSRDYEKLFF.

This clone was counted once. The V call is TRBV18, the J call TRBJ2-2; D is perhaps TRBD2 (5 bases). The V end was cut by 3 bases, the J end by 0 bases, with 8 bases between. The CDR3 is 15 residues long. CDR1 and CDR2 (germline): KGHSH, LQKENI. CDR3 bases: TGTGCCAGCTCACCGGGAGTTTCGAACACCGGGGAGCTGTTTTTT. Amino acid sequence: CASSPGVSNTGELFF.

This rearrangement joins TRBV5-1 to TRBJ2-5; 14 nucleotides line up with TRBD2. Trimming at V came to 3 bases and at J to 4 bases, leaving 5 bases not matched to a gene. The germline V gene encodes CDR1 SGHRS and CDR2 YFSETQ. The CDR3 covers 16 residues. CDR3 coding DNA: TGCGCCAGCAGCTCCCGACTAGCGGGAGGGGTAGAGACCCAGTACTTC. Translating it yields CASSSRLAGGVETQYF.

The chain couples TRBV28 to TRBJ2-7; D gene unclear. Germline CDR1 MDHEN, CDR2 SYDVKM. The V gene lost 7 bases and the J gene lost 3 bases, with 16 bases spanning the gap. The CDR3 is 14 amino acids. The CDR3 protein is CASTEKRRGYEQYF. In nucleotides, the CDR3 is TGTGCCAGCACCGAGAAAAGGCGAGGCTACGAGCAGTACTTC.

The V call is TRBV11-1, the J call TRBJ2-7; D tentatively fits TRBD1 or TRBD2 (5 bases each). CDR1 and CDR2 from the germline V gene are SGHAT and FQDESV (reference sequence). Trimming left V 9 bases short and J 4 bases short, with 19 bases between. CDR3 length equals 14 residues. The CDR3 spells CARRTGTALYEQYF. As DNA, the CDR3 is TGTGCCAGAAGGACCGGGACGGCACTTTACGAGCAGTACTTC.

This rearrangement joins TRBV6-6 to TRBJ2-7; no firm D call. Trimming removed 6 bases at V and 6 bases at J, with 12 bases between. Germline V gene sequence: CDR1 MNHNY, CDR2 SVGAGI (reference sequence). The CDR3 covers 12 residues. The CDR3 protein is CASRSSRFEQYF. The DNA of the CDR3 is TGTGCCAGCAGATCCTCGCGGTTCGAGCAGTACTTC.

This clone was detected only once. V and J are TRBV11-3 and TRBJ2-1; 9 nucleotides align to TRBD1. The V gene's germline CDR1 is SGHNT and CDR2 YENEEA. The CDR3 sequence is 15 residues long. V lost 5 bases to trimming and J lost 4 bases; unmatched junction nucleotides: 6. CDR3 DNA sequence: TGTGCCAGCAGCGCCATGACAGGGGGTTACAATGAGCAGTTCTTC. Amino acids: CASSAMTGGYNEQFF. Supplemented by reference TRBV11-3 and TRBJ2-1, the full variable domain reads EAGVVQSPRYKIIEKKQPVAFWCNPISGHNTLYWYLQNLGQGPELLIRYENEEAVDDSQLPKDRFSAERLKGVDSTLKIQPAELGDSAVYLCASSAMTGGYNEQFFGPGTRLTVL.

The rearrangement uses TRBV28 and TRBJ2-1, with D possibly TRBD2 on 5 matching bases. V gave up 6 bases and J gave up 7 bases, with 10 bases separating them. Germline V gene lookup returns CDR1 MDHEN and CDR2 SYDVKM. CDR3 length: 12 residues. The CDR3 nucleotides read TGTGCCAGCAGGGGTCGGGGTAATGAGCAGTTCTTC. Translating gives CASRGRGNEQFF.